A selection of T cell receptor beta chains follows, all from one sample in a study of blood T cell repertoires in COVID-19. TCRdb keeps only in-frame clones here, not all; method: immunoSEQ multiplex PCR. This sample has 130,000 to 150,000 clones; around four fifths occur once, and the top ten carry about 38%. The sequenced sample was peripheral blood. Receptors were obtained from a human donor in a cohort sampled during active COVID-19. The CDR3 runs from the conserved cysteine through the conserved F or W. The D gene is left open where the match is weak. Part of the rows lack a size; the others show once, few, many or a class for expanded clones.

size	D	V	J	DNA	CDR3
-	-	TRBV27	TRBJ2-5	TGTGCCAGCAGTTGGGGCGTGGGGCAGGGAAAGACCCAGTACTTC	CASSWGVGQGKTQYF
-	-	TRBV4-3	TRBJ2-7	TGCGCCAGCAGCCAAGATGGCGCGGGAATCGAGCAGTACTTC	CASSQDGAGIEQYF
once	-	TRBV27	TRBJ1-2	TGTGCCACCTCCCCGGGAAGGGTGGGCCCTATTTATGGCTACACCTTC	CATSPGRVGPIYGYTF
-	TRBD1	TRBV5-1	TRBJ2-1	TGCGCCAGCAGCTTGGGAGACAGGGATGAGCAGTTCTTC	CASSLGDRDEQFF
once	-	TRBV11-3	TRBJ2-6	TGTGCCAGCAGCTTAGGTGCAGGGAAAAGTGGGGCCAACGTCCTGACTTTC	CASSLGAGKSGANVLTF
-	TRBD2	TRBV3-1/TRBV3-2	TRBJ2-1	TGTGCCAGCAGCCAAGGCGGGGGGGCCGGTGAGCAGTTCTTC	CASSQGGGAGEQFF
-	-	TRBV6-5	TRBJ2-1	TGTGCCAGCAGGGAGGGACTCCGGTCCTACAATGAGCAGTTCTTC	CASREGLRSYNEQFF
-	-	TRBV5-1	TRBJ1-1	TGCGCCAGCAGCTTGGACAGACAAGCGGTTAACACTGAAGCTTTCTTT	CASSLDRQAVNTEAFF
-	TRBD1	TRBV6-2/TRBV6-3	TRBJ1-5	TGTGCCAGCAGTTACTCCTTCGGGCCTGGGACAGGGGGCTTCAATCAGCCCCAGCATTTT	CASSYSFGPGTGGFNQPQHF
-	TRBD1	TRBV7-9	TRBJ2-3	TGTGCCAGCAGCTGGGACAGTACAGATACGCAGTATTTT	CASSWDSTDTQYF
few	TRBD1	TRBV30	TRBJ2-2	TGTGCCTGGAGTCGTGGACAGGGTGGAACCGGGGAGCTGTTTTTT	CAWSRGQGGTGELFF
-	-	TRBV7-2	TRBJ2-1	TGTGCCAGCAGCTTGGGGGGGGGCGATTACAATGAGCAGTTCTTC	CASSLGGGDYNEQFF
-	-	TRBV19	TRBJ2-1	TGTGCCAGTAGTATTAGGAGCTTCGGTGAGCAGTTCTTC	CASSIRSFGEQFF
-	-	TRBV7-9	TRBJ1-1	TGTGCCAGCAGCTTTAATCCCACTGAAGCTTTCTTT	CASSFNPTEAFF
-	TRBD1	TRBV6-5	TRBJ1-4	TGTGCCGGAAGCGGACAGGGGGCAGGTGAAAAACTGTTTTTT	CAGSGQGAGEKLFF
-	-	TRBV7-2	TRBJ2-7	TGTGCCAGCAGCTATAGTAGTCTAGCAGGCTACGAGCAGTACTTC	CASSYSSLAGYEQYF
-	TRBD1	TRBV10-3	TRBJ1-1	TGTGCCATCAGGGAGGGACAGGGGCACACTGAAGCTTTCTTT	CAIREGQGHTEAFF
-	-	TRBV11-2	TRBJ1-1	TGTGCCAGCAGCTTAGTCACGGTGAACACTGAAGCTTTCTTT	CASSLVTVNTEAFF
-	-	TRBV18	TRBJ1-1	TGTGCCAGCTCACCACCGGAGGGTTGGGGCACTGAAGCTTTCTTT	CASSPPEGWGTEAFF
-	TRBD1	TRBV2	TRBJ1-1	TGTGCCACTATACTTGACAGGGACACTGAAGCTTTCTTT	CATILDRDTEAFF
-	-	TRBV12-3/TRBV12-4	TRBJ1-2	TGTGCCAGCAGTATCACAGGGAGCTACACCTTC	CASSITGSYTF
-	-	TRBV4-1	TRBJ1-4	TGCGCCAGCAGCCAGGGCGGGCGCAGTCTAAATGAAAAACTGTTTTTT	CASSQGGRSLNEKLFF
-	TRBD1	TRBV5-5	TRBJ2-5	TGTGCCAGCAACCGGGACAGCCAAGAGACCCAGTACTTC	CASNRDSQETQYF
-	-	TRBV28	TRBJ2-4	TGTGCCAGCAGTAACCTTGACAGAGCCAAAAACATTCAGTACTTC	CASSNLDRAKNIQYF
-	TRBD1	TRBV7-9	TRBJ1-1	TGTGCCAGCAGCCAAGGACAGGGCGGCGAAGCTTTCTTT	CASSQGQGGEAFF
-	TRBD2	TRBV18	TRBJ2-3	TGTGCCAGCTCACCCGGGACTAGCGGGGGGGTCGGCACAGATACGCAGTATTTT	CASSPGTSGGVGTDTQYF
-	TRBD1	TRBV5-4	TRBJ2-4	TGTGCCAGCAGCCCGGGGCGGGACAGGGCCAAAAACATTCAGTACTTC	CASSPGRDRAKNIQYF
-	-	TRBV28	TRBJ1-2	TGTGCCAGCAGTTTCTCCTACTATGGCTACACCTTC	CASSFSYYGYTF
-	-	TRBV5-5	TRBJ1-3	TGTGCCAGCAGCTTGAGGGGTCCCTCTGGAAACACCATATATTTT	CASSLRGPSGNTIYF
-	TRBD1	TRBV11-2	TRBJ1-5	TGTGCCAGCAGCCCGACGACAGGGAATCAGCCCCAGCATTTT	CASSPTTGNQPQHF
-	-	TRBV18	TRBJ1-2	TGTGCCAGCTCACCGGAGGCTAACTATGGCTACACCTTC	CASSPEANYGYTF
-	-	TRBV3-1/TRBV3-2	TRBJ2-2	TGTGCCAGCAGCCAAGCCCCGGACACCGGGGAGCTGTTTTTT	CASSQAPDTGELFF
few	-	TRBV7-9	TRBJ2-7	TGTGCCAGCAGCTTACAGGGGGGACTCTACGAGCAGTACTTC	CASSLQGGLYEQYF
-	-	TRBV19	TRBJ2-7	TGTGCCAGTGGCCTGGCAGGGGTCTCTTACGAGCAGTACTTC	CASGLAGVSYEQYF
-	TRBD1	TRBV5-1	TRBJ2-2	TGCGCCAGCAGACCGACAGGGGGCTGGTCCGGGGAGCTGTTTTTT	CASRPTGGWSGELFF
-	-	TRBV5-6	TRBJ1-2	TGTGCCAGCAGGCTTGAACCCACCAGAATTAGCTACACCTTC	CASRLEPTRISYTF
few	-	TRBV28	TRBJ1-2	TGTGCCAGCCGGCCCGGGGACATCCGAGGTGGCTACACCTTC	CASRPGDIRGGYTF
once	TRBD2	TRBV7-9	TRBJ2-1	TGTGCCAGCAGCTTACTAGCGGGGGGCGTCCATGAGCAGTTCTTC	CASSLLAGGVHEQFF
-	TRBD1	TRBV5-1	TRBJ2-2	TGCGCCAGCAGTTCCGGGACAGGGGGTATCGGGGAGCTGTTTTTT	CASSSGTGGIGELFF
-	-	TRBV18	TRBJ1-2	TGTGCCAGCTCACCACCGGGCGACCCCTATGGCTACACCTTC	CASSPPGDPYGYTF
-	-	TRBV4-1	TRBJ2-5	TGCGCCAGCAGCCAAGATCGGGCAGGGCAAGAGACCCAGTACTTC	CASSQDRAGQETQYF
-	-	TRBV27	TRBJ1-6	TGTGCCAGCAGACGGGAGGGGCGTTCACCCCTCCACTTT	CASRREGRSPLHF
-	TRBD2	TRBV2	TRBJ2-1	TGTGCCAGCAGGTCTAGCGGGTCTTACAATGAGCAGTTCTTC	CASRSSGSYNEQFF
-	TRBD1	TRBV2	TRBJ1-1	TGTGCCAGCAGGAGACGACAGGGAGGCACTGAAGCTTTCTTT	CASRRRQGGTEAFF
-	TRBD1	TRBV10-3	TRBJ1-1	TGTGCCATCAGCCAGGGGGCGAACACTGAAGCTTTCTTT	CAISQGANTEAFF
-	TRBD1	TRBV3-1/TRBV3-2	TRBJ1-2	TGTGCCAGCAGCCCGACAGGGGATTATGGCTACACCTTC	CASSPTGDYGYTF
-	-	TRBV6-6	TRBJ2-7	TGTGCCAGCAATCGATGGGGGGAGGAGCAGTACTTC	CASNRWGEEQYF
-	TRBD1	TRBV5-1	TRBJ1-1	TGCGCCAGCAGCTTGGGACAGGGGGGTGGCACTGAAGCTTTCTTT	CASSLGQGGGTEAFF
-	TRBD2	TRBV10-3	TRBJ2-7	TGTGCCATCAGCCTAGCGGGGCGCTACGAGCAGTACTTC	CAISLAGRYEQYF
few	-	TRBV7-7	TRBJ1-1	TGTGCCAGCAGCTTACTACAGGGGAACACTGAAGCTTTCTTT	CASSLLQGNTEAFF
once	-	TRBV6-2/TRBV6-3	TRBJ2-3	TGTGCCAGCAGTTACGCGGGGAAAGTCCCAGATACGCAGTATTTT	CASSYAGKVPDTQYF
-	-	TRBV6-1	TRBJ2-7	TGTGCCAGCAGTGAAGAAGTCGCAGCCGGGGCCTACGAGCAGTACTTC	CASSEEVAAGAYEQYF
-	-	TRBV7-9	TRBJ1-1	TGTGCCAGCAGCCGCTTTGGCTTATCCGCTGAAGCTTTCTTT	CASSRFGLSAEAFF
once	-	TRBV6-5	TRBJ2-1	TGTGCCAGCAGTTCTCAGGGAGGTGAGCAGTTCTTC	CASSSQGGEQFF
-	-	TRBV5-5	TRBJ2-1	TGTGCCAGCAGCGTACTAGTTTCCCACAATGAGCAGTTCTTC	CASSVLVSHNEQFF
-	-	TRBV10-3	TRBJ1-1	TGTGCCATCAGAGACAGACGAATGAACACTGAAGCTTTCTTT	CAIRDRRMNTEAFF